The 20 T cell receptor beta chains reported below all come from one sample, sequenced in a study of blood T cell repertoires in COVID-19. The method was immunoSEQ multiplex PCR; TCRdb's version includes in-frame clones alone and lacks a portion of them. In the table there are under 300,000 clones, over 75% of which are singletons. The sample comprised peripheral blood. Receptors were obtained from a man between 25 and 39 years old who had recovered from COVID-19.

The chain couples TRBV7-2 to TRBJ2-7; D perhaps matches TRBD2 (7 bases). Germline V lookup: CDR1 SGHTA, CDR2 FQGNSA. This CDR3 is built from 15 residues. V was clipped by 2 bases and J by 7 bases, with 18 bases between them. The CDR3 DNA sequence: TGTGCCAGCAGCTTAAACGGGGCCAGGGGAGGGGAGCAGTACGTC. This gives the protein CASSLNGARGGEQYV.

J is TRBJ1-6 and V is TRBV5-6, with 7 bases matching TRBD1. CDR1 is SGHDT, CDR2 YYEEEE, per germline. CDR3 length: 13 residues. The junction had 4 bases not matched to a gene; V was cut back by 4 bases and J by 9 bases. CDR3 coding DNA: TGTGCCAGCAGCCCACAGGGGCCTTCACCCCTCCACTTT. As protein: CASSPQGPSPLHF.

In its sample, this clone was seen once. The CDR3 region is CASSKKYPAVVAGNTIYF. The DNA for the CDR3 is TGTGCCAGCAGCAAAAAATATCCCGCGGTGGTGGCTGGAAACACCATATATTTT. V gene TRBV21-1 combines with J gene TRBJ1-3. TRBV21-1 is a listed pseudogene. The length of the CDR3 is 18 residues.

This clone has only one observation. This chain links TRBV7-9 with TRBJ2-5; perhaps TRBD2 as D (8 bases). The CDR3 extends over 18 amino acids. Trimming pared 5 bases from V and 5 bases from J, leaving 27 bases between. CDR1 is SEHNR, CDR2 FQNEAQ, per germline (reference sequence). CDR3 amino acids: CASSPEQGTRIGRETQYF. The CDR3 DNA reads TGTGCCAGCAGCCCGGAACAGGGGACTAGAATTGGTAGGGAGACCCAGTACTTC.

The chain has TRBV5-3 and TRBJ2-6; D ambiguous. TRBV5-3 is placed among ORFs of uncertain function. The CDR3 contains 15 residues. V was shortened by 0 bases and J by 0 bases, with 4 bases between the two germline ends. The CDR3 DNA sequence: TGTGCCAGAAGCTTGGAGAGCTCTGGGGCCAACGTCCTGACTTTC. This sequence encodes CARSLESSGANVLTF.

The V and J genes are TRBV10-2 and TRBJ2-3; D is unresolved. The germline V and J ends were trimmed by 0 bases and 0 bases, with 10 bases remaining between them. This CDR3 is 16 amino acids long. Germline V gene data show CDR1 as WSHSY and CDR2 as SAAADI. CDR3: CASSESAETSTDTQYF. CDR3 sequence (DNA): TGCGCCAGCAGTGAGTCGGCGGAGACTAGCACAGATACGCAGTATTTT.

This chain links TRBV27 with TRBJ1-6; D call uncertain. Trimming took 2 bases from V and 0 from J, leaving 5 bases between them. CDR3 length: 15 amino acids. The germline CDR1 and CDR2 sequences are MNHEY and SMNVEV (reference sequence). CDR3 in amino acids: CASSLQVSYNSPLHF. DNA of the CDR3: TGTGCCAGCAGTTTACAGGTCTCCTATAATTCACCCCTCCACTTT.

CDR3 in amino acids: CASIKDSRTGELFF. CDR3 in DNA: TGTGCCAGCATCAAGGACAGTCGCACCGGGGAGCTGTTTTTT. The chain joins TRBV6-1 to TRBJ2-2; TRBD1 might be the D (6 bases). The CDR3 extends over 14 amino acids. Germline V gives CDR1 MNHNS, CDR2 SASEGT. V lost 7 bases, J lost 4 bases, and 13 bases lay in between.

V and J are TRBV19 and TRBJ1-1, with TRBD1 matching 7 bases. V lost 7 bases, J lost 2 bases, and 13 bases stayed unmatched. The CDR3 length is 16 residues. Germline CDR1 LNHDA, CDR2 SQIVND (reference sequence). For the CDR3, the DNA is TGTGCCAGTACCCCCCGTAAGGGGGCAGGAAACACTGAAGCTTTCTTT. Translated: CASTPRKGAGNTEAFF.

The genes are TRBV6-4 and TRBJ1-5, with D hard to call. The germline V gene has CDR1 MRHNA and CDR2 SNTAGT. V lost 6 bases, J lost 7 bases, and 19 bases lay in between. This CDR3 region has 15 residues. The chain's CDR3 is CASRERGGGRQPQHF. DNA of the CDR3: TGTGCCAGCAGGGAGCGAGGAGGAGGACGACAGCCCCAGCATTTT.

CDR3 in DNA: TGTGCCAGCAGCGACACAGGTGCAGGAAACACCATATATTTT. Amino acids: CASSDTGAGNTIYF. The chain combines TRBV7-9 with TRBJ1-3; a possible D gene is TRBD1 (5 bases). In germline, CDR1 is SEHNR, CDR2 FQNEAQ (reference sequence). Deletions cut 5 bases from V and 4 bases from J, with 12 bases between. The CDR3 covers 14 residues.

The CDR3 reads CASSFTDRRGTDTQYF. The DNA for the CDR3 is TGCGCCAGCAGCTTTACCGACCGCCGGGGCACAGATACGCAGTATTTT. This rearrangement joins TRBV5-1 to TRBJ2-3, with D uncertain. This CDR3 comprises 16 residues. The V gene lost 2 bases and the J gene lost 1 base, with 14 bases spanning the gap. CDR1 is SGHRS and CDR2 is YFSETQ in the germline V gene.

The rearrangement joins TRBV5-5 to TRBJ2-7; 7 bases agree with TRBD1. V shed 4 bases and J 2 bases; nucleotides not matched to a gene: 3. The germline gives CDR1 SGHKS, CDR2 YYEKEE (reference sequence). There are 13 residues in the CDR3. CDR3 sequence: CASSQGTAYEQYF. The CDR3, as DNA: TGTGCCAGCAGCCAGGGGACAGCCTACGAGCAGTACTTC.

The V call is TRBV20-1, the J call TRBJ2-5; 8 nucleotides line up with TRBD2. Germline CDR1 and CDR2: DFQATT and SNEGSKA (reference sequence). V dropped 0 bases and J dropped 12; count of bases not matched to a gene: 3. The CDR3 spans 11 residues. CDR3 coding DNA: TGCAGTGCTAGAGATGGGCGGGGGGAGTACTTC. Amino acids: CSARDGRGEYF.

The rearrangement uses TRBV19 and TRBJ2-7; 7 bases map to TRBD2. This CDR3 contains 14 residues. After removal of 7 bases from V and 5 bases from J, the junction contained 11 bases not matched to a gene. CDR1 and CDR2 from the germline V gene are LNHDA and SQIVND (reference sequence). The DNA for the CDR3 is TGTGCCAGTATAGGAGGGGCGGGGGTGAACGAGCAGTACGTC. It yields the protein CASIGGAGVNEQYV.

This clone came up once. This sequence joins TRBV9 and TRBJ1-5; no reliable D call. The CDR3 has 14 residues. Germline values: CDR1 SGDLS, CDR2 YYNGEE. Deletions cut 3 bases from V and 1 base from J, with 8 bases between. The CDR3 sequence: CASSGRRSNQPQHF. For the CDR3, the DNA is TGTGCCAGCAGCGGCAGGAGGAGCAATCAGCCCCAGCATTTT.

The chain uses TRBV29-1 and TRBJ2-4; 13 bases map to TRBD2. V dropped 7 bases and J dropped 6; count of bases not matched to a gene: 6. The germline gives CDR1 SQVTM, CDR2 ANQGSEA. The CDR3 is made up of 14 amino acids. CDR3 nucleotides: TGCAGCGGCCGACTAGCGGGGGGCCGAAACATTCAGTACTTC. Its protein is CSGRLAGGRNIQYF.

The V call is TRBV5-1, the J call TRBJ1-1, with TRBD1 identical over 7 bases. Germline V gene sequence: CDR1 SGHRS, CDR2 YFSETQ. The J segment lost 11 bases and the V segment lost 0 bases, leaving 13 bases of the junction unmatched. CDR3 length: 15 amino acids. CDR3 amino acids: CASSLGGGPLGDAFF. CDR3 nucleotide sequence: TGCGCCAGCAGCTTGGGAGGGGGCCCCTTGGGAGACGCTTTCTTT.

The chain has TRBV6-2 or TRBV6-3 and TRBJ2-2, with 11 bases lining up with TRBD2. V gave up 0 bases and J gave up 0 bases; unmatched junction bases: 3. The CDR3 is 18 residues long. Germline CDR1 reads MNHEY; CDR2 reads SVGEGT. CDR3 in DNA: TGTGCCAGCAGTTACTCAAGGGGACTAGCGGCGAACACCGGGGAGCTGTTTTTT. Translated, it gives CASSYSRGLAANTGELFF.

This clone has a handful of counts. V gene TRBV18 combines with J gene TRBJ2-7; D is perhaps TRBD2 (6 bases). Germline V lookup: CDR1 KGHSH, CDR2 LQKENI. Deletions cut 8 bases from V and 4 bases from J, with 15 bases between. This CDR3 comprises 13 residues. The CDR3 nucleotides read TGTGCCAGCACGCCGGGACTTGAGTACGAGCAGTACTTC. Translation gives CASTPGLEYEQYF.